Each of the 30 T cell receptor beta chains below was sequenced from the same sample in a study of blood T cells in healthy people across ages. Sample-barcoded 5' priming and a J-beta primer mix drove a second PCR of roughly 6 to 12 cycles. TCRdb ran MiXCR on the 5' RACE reads and lists one entry per CDR3 protein. Here the sample spans 600,000 or so distinct CDR3 sequences, more than 20% being singletons. Sequencing input: blood. The origin of the receptors is a man between 65 and 85 years old in good health.

The rearrangement uses TRBV7-2 and TRBJ2-3, with TRBD2 matching over 11 bases. CDR3 length: 16 residues. CDR1 and CDR2 (germline): SGHTA, FQGNSA. J was trimmed by 3 bases and V by 4 bases; bases with no gene match: 6. The DNA for the CDR3 is TGTGCCAGCAGCTCCACTAGCGGGAGCTTGACAGATACGCAGTATTTT. This sequence encodes CASSSTSGSLTDTQYF.

The V and J genes are TRBV5-1 and TRBJ1-1; unclear D gene. There are 11 residues in the CDR3. In germline, CDR1 is SGHRS, CDR2 YFSETQ. Trimming stripped 5 bases from V and 3 bases from J, with 5 bases between. The CDR3 is CASRIHTEAFF. CDR3 DNA sequence: TGCGCCAGCAGGATACACACTGAAGCTTTCTTT.

This clonotype came up a few times. J is TRBJ1-4 and V is TRBV21-1; TRBD1 reflects the table's D call only, with no check against the DNA. TRBV21-1 counts as a pseudogene. The CDR3 extends over 17 amino acids. CDR3 sequence: CASSKVPRGATNEKLFF. CDR3 in DNA: TGTGCCAGCAGCAAAGTTCCCCGGGGAGCAACTAATGAAAAACTGTTTTTT.

This clonotype was observed a handful of times. This chain joins TRBV12-5 and TRBJ2-5; D gene uncertain. CDR3 length: 13 amino acids. V lost 8 bases to trimming and J lost 1 base, with 11 bases between them. In germline, CDR1 is LGHNT, CDR2 FRNRAP. Here the CDR3 reads CASTTASQETQYF. The CDR3 nucleotides are TGTGCTAGTACGACGGCGTCCCAAGAGACCCAGTACTTC. Variable domain in full (rest from reference TRBV12-5 and TRBJ2-5): DARVTQTPRHKVTEMGQEVTMRCQPILGHNTVFWYRQTMMQGLELLAYFRNRAPLDDSGMPKDRFSAEMPDATLATLKIQPSEPRDSAVYFCASTTASQETQYFGPGTRLLVL.

This clonotype was detected a few times. CDR3 in amino acids: CASSPGLAGGWDTQYF. In nucleotides, the CDR3 is TGTGCCAGCAGCCCGGGACTAGCGGGAGGATGGGATACGCAGTATTTT. The genes are TRBV7-2 and TRBJ2-3; TRBD2 agrees at 15 bases. The CDR3 loop spans 16 amino acids. V shed 5 bases, J shed 6 bases, and the junction held 6 bases outside the gene matches. CDR1 is SGHTA and CDR2 is FQGNSA in the germline V gene.

This chain links TRBV15 with TRBJ1-4, with unresolved D. The CDR3 is 16 residues long. CDR1 is LNHNV and CDR2 is YYDKDF in the germline V gene (reference sequence). V was cut by 0 bases and J by 5 bases, with 13 bases left in between. Here the CDR3 reads CATSRDYRLPNEKLFF. The CDR3, as DNA: TGTGCCACCAGCAGAGATTATCGGCTACCAAATGAAAAACTGTTTTTT.

The sample holds many counts of this clonotype. The rearrangement uses TRBV11-1 and TRBJ2-7; no clear D. This CDR3 has 15 residues. The V gene lost 3 bases and the J gene lost 0 bases, with 12 bases spanning the gap. Germline values: CDR1 SGHAT, CDR2 FQDESV (reference sequence). The CDR3 here is CASSFYRGSSYEQYF. CDR3 coding DNA: TGTGCCAGCAGCTTTTACCGCGGTTCCTCCTACGAGCAGTACTTC.

The V call is TRBV5-1, the J call TRBJ1-1; 9 bases fit TRBD1. Germline values: CDR1 SGHRS, CDR2 YFSETQ. V was clipped by 6 bases and J by 1 base; unmatched bases: 7. This CDR3 spans 15 amino acids. The CDR3 nucleotides are TGCGCCAGCAAGGCGATGACAGGGGGGAACACTGAAGCTTTCTTT. Its protein is CASKAMTGGNTEAFF.

The V gene is TRBV5-1, the J gene TRBJ2-1; D may be TRBD1 or TRBD2 (5 bases each). The end of the DNA fits TRBJ2-7 better, so the J call may be wrong. The germline V gene encodes CDR1 SGHRS and CDR2 YFSETQ. The CDR3 has 14 residues. CDR3 coding DNA: TGCGCCAGCAGGTCCGGGACCGCAACCTACGAGCAGTACTTC. It is translated as CASRSGTATYEQYF.

The genes are TRBV20-1 and TRBJ2-5, with 11 bases that match TRBD2. After removal of 1 base from V and 5 bases from J, the junction contained 9 bases not matched to a gene. In germline, CDR1 is DFQATT, CDR2 SNEGSKA (reference sequence). This CDR3 spans 16 amino acids. CDR3 DNA: TGCAGTGCTAGAGCCTTAGCGGGAGGGCCTGGGGAGACCCAGTACTTC. This translates into CSARALAGGPGETQYF.

This chain connects TRBV19 to TRBJ1-2; 7 bases line up with TRBD1. The CDR3 spans 15 residues. In germline, CDR1 is LNHDA, CDR2 SQIVND (reference sequence). V lost 3 bases and J lost 2; bases outside the gene matches: 6. CDR3 protein: CASSIPQGGNYGYTF. The CDR3 DNA reads as TGTGCCAGTAGTATCCCCCAGGGGGGGAACTATGGCTACACCTTC. Based on the CDR3 plus reference TRBV19 and TRBJ1-2, the full variable domain is DGGITQSPKYLFRKEGQNVTLSCEQNLNHDAMYWYRQDPGQGLRLIYYSQIVNDFQKGDIAEGYSVSREKKESFPLTVTSAQKNPTAFYLCASSIPQGGNYGYTFGSGTRLTVV.

The sample holds a few counts of this clonotype. The junction and the germline gene differ at one end; a read error may be behind it. V usage is TRBV3-1 and J usage is TRBJ2-5; the match to TRBD1 covers 8 bases. Matching the DNA end better, TRBJ2-7 makes the J call doubtful. This CDR3 has 16 amino acids. From germline, CDR1 is LGHDT and CDR2 YNNKEL (reference sequence). The CDR3 DNA follows: TGTGCCAGCAGCGAAGACAAGGACAGGGACTTCTACGAGCAGTACTTC. Encoded protein: CASSEDKDRDFYEQYF.

In this sample, this clonotype turned up a few times. The chain joins TRBV10-3 to TRBJ2-5; D is unclear. The CDR3 has 13 amino acids. Germline assignment: CDR1 ENHRY and CDR2 SYGVKD. Trimming took off 3 bases at V and 1 base at J, with 6 bases between the two ends. The CDR3 region has the DNA TGTGCCATCAGTGATTTCGGCCAAGAGACCCAGTACTTC. This encodes CAISDFGQETQYF.

This clonotype appeared a few times. The chain has TRBV20-1 and TRBJ2-7; TRBD1 agrees at 8 bases. The length of the CDR3 is 14 residues. Germline CDR1 is DFQATT and CDR2 is SNEGSKA (reference sequence). V was pared by 3 bases and J by 4 bases, with 8 bases of the junction left unmatched. The CDR3 loop reads CSASPRDRRYEQYF. CDR3 bases: TGCAGTGCTAGCCCCCGGGACAGGAGATACGAGCAGTACTTC.

V gene TRBV5-1 combines with J gene TRBJ2-2, with D tentatively TRBD1 (5 bases). Trimming pared 3 bases from V and 0 bases from J, leaving 9 bases between. This CDR3 contains 15 residues. Germline V gives CDR1 SGHRS, CDR2 YFSETQ. The CDR3 reads CASSSGHSNTGELFF. The CDR3 nucleotides are TGCGCCAGCAGCTCCGGACATTCGAACACCGGGGAGCTGTTTTTT.

This clonotype was counted only a few times. This sequence joins TRBV18 and TRBJ1-4; unclear D gene. Germline CDR1 reads KGHSH; CDR2 reads LQKENI. The CDR3 has 15 amino acids. V gave up 1 base and J gave up 3 bases, with 9 bases separating them. CDR3 residues: CASSPHGVANEKLFF. For the CDR3, the DNA is TGTGCCAGCTCACCACATGGGGTGGCTAATGAAAAACTGTTTTTT.

This clonotype was detected once. The CDR3 reads CASSPPGLASPYNEQFF. For the CDR3, the DNA is TGTGCCAGCAGCCCCCCGGGACTAGCGAGTCCCTACAATGAGCAGTTCTTC. V is TRBV5-6 and J is TRBJ2-1; 10 bases align to TRBD2. CDR3 length: 17 amino acids. The germline gives CDR1 SGHDT, CDR2 YYEEEE. With 4 bases clipped from V and 2 bases from J, the junction kept 9 bases outside the gene matches.

This clonotype was seen a few times. The chain couples TRBV25-1 to TRBJ1-2; D remains unclear. The CDR3 length is 12 residues. The V gene's germline CDR1 is MGHDK and CDR2 SYGVNS. Trimming cost V 6 bases and J 1 base, with 6 bases left between them. The CDR3 sequence: CASRHNNYGYTF. CDR3 DNA sequence: TGTGCCAGCAGACACAATAACTATGGCTACACCTTC.

The rearrangement joins TRBV6-2 or TRBV6-3 to TRBJ1-2, with 7 bases lining up with TRBD1. V shed 5 bases, J shed 4 bases, and the junction held 10 bases outside the gene matches. The CDR3 is 15 residues long. CDR1 MNHEY and CDR2 SVGEGT come from the germline V gene. CDR3 DNA: TGTGCCAGCAGTCCCCAGGACAGGCCCTCCTATGGCTACACCTTC. It specifies CASSPQDRPSYGYTF.

The chain employs TRBV12-3 or TRBV12-4 and TRBJ2-5; 7 nucleotides align to TRBD2. There are 14 residues in the CDR3. Losses at the gene ends were 3 bases for V and 4 bases for J; bases not matched to a gene: 5. The CDR3: CASSLRGGSETQYF. Here the CDR3 DNA reads TGTGCCAGCAGTTTGAGGGGAGGGTCAGAGACCCAGTACTTC.

V is TRBV6-4 and J is TRBJ1-1; perhaps TRBD1 as D (6 bases). Trimming cost V 6 bases and J 4 bases, with 15 bases left between them. Germline V gene lookup returns CDR1 MRHNA and CDR2 SNTAGT. The CDR3 covers 14 residues. The CDR3: CASSAQGGGTEAFF. The CDR3 DNA reads as TGTGCCAGCAGCGCACAGGGAGGAGGCACTGAAGCTTTCTTT.

The genes are TRBV12-3 or TRBV12-4 and TRBJ2-7; 7 nucleotides agree with TRBD2. TRBJ2-1 matches the DNA end more closely, so the J call is doubtful. The CDR3 covers 14 residues. The DNA of the CDR3 is TGTGCCAGCAGTTTGGGGGGGACCTCCTACGAGCAGTTCTTC. Translation: CASSLGGTSYEQFF.

The V and J genes are TRBV29-1 and TRBJ2-4, with 8 bases identical to TRBD1. Germline V gene lookup returns CDR1 SQVTM and CDR2 ANQGSEA. CDR3 size: 12 residues. The junction had 4 bases not matched to a gene; V was cut back by 6 bases and J by 6 bases. In DNA, the CDR3 is TGCAGCGTCCCCGGACAGGGAAACATTCAGTACTTC. This sequence encodes CSVPGQGNIQYF.

This clonotype was counted a few times. This sequence joins TRBV20-1 and TRBJ1-6, with D maybe TRBD1 (5 bases). The CDR3 has 15 amino acids. Trimming pared 2 bases from V and 8 bases from J, leaving 16 bases between. The germline V gene encodes CDR1 DFQATT and CDR2 SNEGSKA (reference sequence). CDR3 bases: TGCAGTGCTAGACCCCACAGGAGGGTAGATTCACCCCTCCACTTT. This sequence encodes CSARPHRRVDSPLHF.

For this clonotype: A read error is possible here, since a much larger clone lies one base away. The rearrangement joins TRBV4-1 to TRBJ1-2; D is perhaps TRBD1 (6 bases). Germline V CDR1 and CDR2: MGHRA, YSYEKL. The CDR3 loop spans 14 amino acids. The CDR3 sequence is CASGQGGQNYGYTF. DNA of the CDR3: TGCGCCAGCGGCCAAGGGGGGCAGAACTATGGCTACACCTTC.

This clonotype has more than one count but fewer than ten. The J gene is TRBJ2-5, the V gene TRBV3-1, with D possibly matching TRBD2 (6 bases). The CDR3 runs to 13 residues. V shed 2 bases and J shed 11 bases, with 15 bases lying between them. Germline lookup yields CDR1 LGHDT and CDR2 YNNKEL (reference sequence). As DNA, the CDR3 is TGTGCCAGCAGCCAACGCGGGACCAAGGGGCAGTACTTC. It yields the protein CASSQRGTKGQYF.

V and J are TRBV20-1 and TRBJ2-1; D remains ambiguous. The germline CDR1 and CDR2 sequences are DFQATT and SNEGSKA (reference sequence). CDR3 length equals 13 residues. Trimming removed 0 bases from V and 8 bases from J, with 11 bases in between. The CDR3 DNA reads TGCAGTGCTAGAGAAAGTAGCTTCGATGAGCAGTTCTTC. Protein product: CSARESSFDEQFF.

This clonotype has just a few counts. This chain connects TRBV10-3 to TRBJ2-5; maybe TRBD1 (6 bases). This CDR3 has 14 residues. The V end was cut by 0 bases, the J end by 1 base, with 6 bases between. Germline assignment: CDR1 ENHRY and CDR2 SYGVKD. The CDR3 loop reads CAISESDSQETQYF. CDR3 nucleotide sequence: TGTGCCATCAGTGAGTCGGACAGCCAAGAGACCCAGTACTTC.

A few counts support this clonotype. V is TRBV11-1 and J is TRBJ2-4; possibly TRBD1 or TRBD2 for D (5 bases each). V was clipped by 3 bases and J by 6 bases, with 9 bases between them. CDR1 SGHAT and CDR2 FQDESV come from the germline V gene (reference sequence). The length of the CDR3 is 13 residues. The CDR3, as DNA: TGTGCCAGCAGCTTCGCAGGGAGAAACATTCAGTACTTC. Amino acid sequence: CASSFAGRNIQYF.

This rearrangement joins TRBV5-1 to TRBJ2-3; 12 nucleotides agree with TRBD2. V was clipped by 3 bases and J by 4 bases; unmatched bases: 12. Germline V CDR1 and CDR2: SGHRS, YFSETQ. The CDR3 consists of 18 residues. The CDR3 DNA follows: TGCGCCAGCAGCTGGGGGATCCGACTAGCGGGAGAGCCAGATACGCAGTATTTT. This gives the protein CASSWGIRLAGEPDTQYF.